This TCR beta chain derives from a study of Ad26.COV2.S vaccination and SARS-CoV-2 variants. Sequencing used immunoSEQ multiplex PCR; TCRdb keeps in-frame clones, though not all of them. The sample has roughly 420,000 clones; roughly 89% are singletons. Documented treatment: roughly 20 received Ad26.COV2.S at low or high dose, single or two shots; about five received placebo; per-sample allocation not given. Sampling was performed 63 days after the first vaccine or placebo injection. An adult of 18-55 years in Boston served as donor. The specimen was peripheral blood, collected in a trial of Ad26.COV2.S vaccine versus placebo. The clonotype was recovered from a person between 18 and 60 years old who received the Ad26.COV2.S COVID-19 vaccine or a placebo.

The CDR3 loop reads CSVEEQNTEAFF. CDR3 coding DNA: TGCAGCGTTGAAGAACAGAACACTGAAGCTTTCTTT. The chain is built from TRBV29-1 and TRBJ1-1; no reliable D call. CDR1 and CDR2 from the germline V gene are SQVTM and ANQGSEA. CDR3 length: 12 amino acids. V was cut by 0 bases and J by 1 base, with 3 bases left in between.